A selection of T cell receptor beta chains follows, all from one sample in a study of regulatory T cells in long-lasting Graves disease. TCRdb itself ran the multiplex PCR reads through MiXCR, one entry per CDR3 protein. The data hold some 490,000 distinct CDR3 sequences, with about 12% observed a single time. The same data also went into a second study, on T cells in Graves' hyperthyroidism and ophthalmopathy.

Material: peripheral blood mononuclear cells (PBMCs), obtained at new diagnosis, from a patient treated with antithyroid drugs. These receptors all stem from a woman in her thirties with Graves disease. Both conserved end residues are part of each CDR3. A D gene is named only where the DNA matches it firmly.

v_gene: TRBV19
j_gene: TRBJ1-5
d_gene: NA
CDR3aa: CASKLDGQPQHF

v_gene: TRBV28
j_gene: TRBJ1-1
d_gene: NA
CDR3aa: CASSLESLDREAFF

v_gene: TRBV28
j_gene: TRBJ2-1
d_gene: NA
CDR3aa: CASRPPGGSQFF

v_gene: TRBV7-2
j_gene: TRBJ1-5
d_gene: TRBD1
CDR3aa: CASSLGTGNQPQHF

v_gene: TRBV2
j_gene: TRBJ1-4
d_gene: TRBD1
CDR3aa: CASRRTGPNEKLFF

v_gene: TRBV6-2/TRBV6-3
j_gene: TRBJ2-3
d_gene: TRBD2
CDR3aa: CASSYGGAGGSSTDTQYF

v_gene: TRBV5-1
j_gene: TRBJ1-1
d_gene: NA
CDR3aa: CASSLQMNTEAFF

v_gene: TRBV12-3/TRBV12-4
j_gene: TRBJ1-1
d_gene: NA
CDR3aa: CASSFLRRQNTEAFF

v_gene: TRBV2
j_gene: TRBJ2-1
d_gene: NA
CDR3aa: CASSEMTEQFF

v_gene: TRBV27
j_gene: TRBJ2-3
d_gene: NA
CDR3aa: CASVHPITDTQYF

v_gene: TRBV3-1
j_gene: TRBJ2-1
d_gene: TRBD2
CDR3aa: CASSQDHQLAGVPNEQFF

v_gene: TRBV10-3
j_gene: TRBJ2-5
d_gene: TRBD2
CDR3aa: CAISDGGWETQYF

v_gene: TRBV5-5
j_gene: TRBJ2-7
d_gene: TRBD1
CDR3aa: CASSGQADLSYEQYF

v_gene: TRBV10-3
j_gene: TRBJ2-3
d_gene: TRBD2
CDR3aa: CAISESKSGRASDTQYF

v_gene: TRBV2
j_gene: TRBJ2-1
d_gene: NA
CDR3aa: CASSTDSSSYNEQFF

v_gene: TRBV18
j_gene: TRBJ1-1
d_gene: TRBD1
CDR3aa: CASSPGQWATEAFF

v_gene: TRBV3-1
j_gene: TRBJ2-1
d_gene: TRBD2
CDR3aa: CASSHISGGGNEQFF

v_gene: TRBV19
j_gene: TRBJ2-3
d_gene: TRBD2
CDR3aa: CASSMWGLAGDTQYF

v_gene: TRBV20-1
j_gene: TRBJ1-5
d_gene: NA
CDR3aa: CSASRDFFNQPQHF

v_gene: TRBV6-1
j_gene: TRBJ2-7
d_gene: TRBD1
CDR3aa: CASSPRPWTGQYF

v_gene: TRBV28
j_gene: TRBJ2-7
d_gene: NA
CDR3aa: CASSSQKDRAYEQYF

v_gene: TRBV6-2/TRBV6-3
j_gene: TRBJ1-3
d_gene: NA
CDR3aa: CASSSGRISGNTIYF

v_gene: TRBV15
j_gene: TRBJ2-7
d_gene: TRBD2
CDR3aa: CATSSSGFEQYF